This entry features one TCR beta chain sequence. Its antigen is currently unknown. The PCR made use of 60 Vbeta and 13 Jbeta primers. Data came from immunoSEQ multiplex PCR; TCRdb stores just in-frame clones and leaves some out. The sample table sets out some 200,000 clones. The data stem from a study of cytomegalovirus exposure and HLA in healthy donors. As for the study in general: Among the 300 to 400 donors who were genotyped, approximately 76% fell in the genetic ancestry cluster that is associated with self-reported Caucasian donors.

Study outcomes and limitations: Later analysis identified 15,000 to 20,000 TCR beta sequences associated with HLA alleles, using a false discovery rate threshold of 0.05. Reported findings show TCR beta sequences accurately forecast HLA-A and HLA-B alleles in most subjects. Per published reports, the classifier diagnosed cytomegalovirus status with high specificity and sensitivity.

The CDR3 totals 13 residues. The germline V gene encodes CDR1 LGHNT and CDR2 FRNRAP. V lost 5 bases and J lost 5, with 12 bases in between. This receptor was obtained from a man aged 30 to 39 in good health and CMV-seronegative. This rearrangement joins TRBV12-5 to TRBJ2-5, with D maybe TRBD2 (6 bases). Sequencing input: PBMCs. The CDR3 DNA sequence: TGTGCTAGTGGTCCGGGACTGGGGGAGACCCAGTACTTC. It encodes CASGPGLGETQYF. The full variable domain, rest sourced from reference TRBV12-5 and TRBJ2-5, is DARVTQTPRHKVTEMGQEVTMRCQPILGHNTVFWYRQTMMQGLELLAYFRNRAPLDDSGMPKDRFSAEMPDATLATLKIQPSEPRDSAVYFCASGPGLGETQYFGPGTRLLVL.